The T cell receptor beta chain under discussion was sequenced for a study of regulatory T cells in long-lasting Graves disease. TCR beta libraries were built with iRepertoire HTBI primers and Arm-PCR of CDR3 regions. One entry per CDR3 protein results from TCRdb running MiXCR on the multiplex PCR reads. This table has a few hundred thousand distinct CDR3 sequences, roughly 22% appearing once. Study-wide results and caveats: Peripheral blood, not thyroid tissue, was the sole material studied.

Trimming left V 8 bases short and J 1 base short, with 11 bases between. CDR3 length: 14 amino acids. Time point in this sample: persistent/refractory GD, antithyroid drugs over 5 years with positive TRAb. Scientists built the TCR library using RNA that was extracted from PBMCs. Graves' disease diagnosis followed American Thyroid Association guidelines. Xi'an, China, was home to the endocrinology department that provided patients. A roughly 8.7-milliliter sample of peripheral blood was drawn into EDTA tubes. Regarding this clonotype: Antigen unknown.

The chain joins TRBV12-3 or TRBV12-4 to TRBJ2-2; D is ambiguous. This specimen was peripheral blood mononuclear cells (PBMCs), taken when the disease was refractory, from a patient treated with antithyroid drugs. This TCR derives from a female donor with Graves disease. The CDR3 sequence is CASRVRENTGELFF. In DNA, the CDR3 is TGTGCCAGCCGGGTAAGGGAGAACACCGGGGAGCTGTTTTTT.